Listed here are 26 T cell receptor beta chains from one sample, sequenced in a study of tumor-infiltrating lymphocytes in oesophageal squamous cell carcinoma. TCRdb called the PCR reads again in MiXCR, with one record for every CDR3 protein. The sample contains roughly 14,000 distinct CDR3 sequences, roughly 54% of which appear only once. Sequencing was done on a sample of esophageal tumor tissue. All receptors derive from a female donor with esophageal squamous cell carcinoma.

There are many counts of this clonotype. The chain recombines TRBV18 with TRBJ1-2; D ambiguous. Per the germline V gene, CDR1 is KGHSH and CDR2 is LQKENI. CDR3 length: 15 amino acids. Deletions cut 3 bases from V and 3 bases from J, with 14 bases between. As DNA, the CDR3 is TGTGCCAGCTCACCTAACGGGAACGCGTACTATGGCTACACCTTC. Its protein product is CASSPNGNAYYGYTF.

The chain has TRBV14 and TRBJ2-1, with no clear D. CDR1 and CDR2 from the germline V gene are SGHDN and FVKESK. V lost 5 bases to trimming and J lost 3 bases, with 8 bases between them. CDR3 size: 13 residues. CDR3 DNA sequence: TGTGCCAGCAGCGCCGACTTCTACAATGAGCAGTTCTTC. Protein product: CASSADFYNEQFF. The full variable domain, with the rest looked up from reference TRBV14 and TRBJ2-1, is EAGVTQFPSHSVIEKGQTVTLRCDPISGHDNLYWYRRVMGKEIKFLLHFVKESKQDESGMPNNRFLAERTGGTYSTLKVQPAELEDSGVYFCASSADFYNEQFFGPGTRLTVL.

This clonotype was seen only a few times. V is TRBV7-3 and J is TRBJ2-1, with 8 bases aligning to TRBD2. The CDR3 contains 13 residues. Germline V gene data show CDR1 as SGHTA and CDR2 as FQGTGA. Germline trimming cut 8 bases from V and 4 bases from J; bases unmatched to any gene: 4. The CDR3 nucleotides are TGTGCCAGCTCACGGGAGGGGTACAATGAGCAGTTCTTC. This encodes CASSREGYNEQFF.

This chain connects TRBV7-2 to TRBJ2-3, with 8 positions matching TRBD2. Germline V gives CDR1 SGHTA, CDR2 FQGNSA. V trimming: 3 bases; J trimming: 0 bases; junction bases outside the gene matches: 11. CDR3 length: 18 amino acids. CDR3 residues: CASSLDSLAGKSTDTQYF. CDR3 nucleotides: TGTGCCAGCAGCTTGGACAGTCTAGCGGGTAAAAGCACAGATACGCAGTATTTT. Looking up the rest from reference TRBV7-2 and TRBJ2-3 gives the full variable domain: GAGVSQSPSNKVTEKGKDVELRCDPISGHTALYWYRQSLGQGLEFLIYFQGNSAPDKSGLPSDRFSAERTGGSVSTLTIQRTQQEDSAVYLCASSLDSLAGKSTDTQYFGPGTRLTVL.

The chain joins TRBV7-6 to TRBJ2-5; D possibly corresponds to TRBD2 (7 bases). In germline, CDR1 is SGHVS, CDR2 FNYEAQ. The V gene lost 3 bases and the J gene lost 11 bases, with 22 bases spanning the gap. CDR3 length: 15 residues. The CDR3 DNA is TGTGCCAGCAGCTTGGGGCCGGGGGGCTACAATGAGCAGTACTTC. Its translation is CASSLGPGGYNEQYF.

The chain links TRBV5-6 to TRBJ2-7; the match to TRBD1 covers 8 bases. The DNA end is more similar to TRBJ2-1, so the J call may be wrong. Germline lookup yields CDR1 SGHDT and CDR2 YYEEEE. The CDR3 is 13 amino acids. The CDR3 here is CASSLDRVSEQFF. Written as DNA, the CDR3 is TGTGCCAGCAGCCTGGACAGGGTCAGTGAGCAGTTCTTC.

This clonotype appeared a single time. The rearrangement links TRBV24-1 to TRBJ2-4; D not certain. The DNA end is a closer match to TRBJ2-1, so the J assignment may be wrong. Germline values: CDR1 KGHDR, CDR2 SFDVKD. The CDR3 sequence is 17 residues long. The CDR3 coding sequence is TGTGCCACCAGTGATTCCCTAGGTGACTTAGCTAACAATGAGCAGTTCTTC. Residues: CATSDSLGDLANNEQFF.

This chain connects TRBV11-2 to TRBJ1-5; D might be TRBD1 (5 bases). CDR1 and CDR2 from the germline V gene are SGHAT and FQNNGV. V shed 0 bases and J shed 5 bases, with 20 bases lying between them. The CDR3 has 18 residues. The CDR3 nucleotides read TGTGCCAGCAGCTTAGAGTGGGGTTTGGGGGACGTCGATCAGCCCCAGCATTTT. It encodes CASSLEWGLGDVDQPQHF. The variable domain in full, with the rest retrieved from reference TRBV11-2 and TRBJ1-5, is EAGVAQSPRYKIIEKRQSVAFWCNPISGHATLYWYQQILGQGPKLLIQFQNNGVVDDSQLPKDRFSAERLKGVDSTLKIQPAKLEDSAVYLCASSLEWGLGDVDQPQHFGDGTRLSIL.

The rearrangement joins TRBV7-2 to TRBJ2-5; 7 bases agree with TRBD1. This CDR3 is 16 amino acids long. V gave up 5 bases and J gave up 4 bases; unmatched junction bases: 13. CDR1 is SGHTA and CDR2 is FQGNSA in the germline V gene. The CDR3 DNA follows: TGTGCCAGCAGCCCTGGGGCAGGGGGTAGTGTAGAGACCCAGTACTTC. It encodes CASSPGAGGSVETQYF.

The chain combines TRBV7-3 with TRBJ2-5; D is perhaps TRBD2 (6 bases). Per the germline V gene, CDR1 is SGHTA and CDR2 is FQGTGA. V gave up 4 bases and J gave up 11 bases, with 17 bases separating them. This CDR3 comprises 13 residues. DNA for the CDR3: TGTGCCAGCAGCTCCGACCCTAGCGCCGTGCAGTACTTC. Protein: CASSSDPSAVQYF. The variable domain in full, with the rest retrieved from reference TRBV7-3 and TRBJ2-5, is GAGVSQTPSNKVTEKGKYVELRCDPISGHTALYWYRQSLGQGPEFLIYFQGTGAADDSGLPNDRFFAVRPEGSVSTLKIQRTERGDSAVYLCASSSDPSAVQYFGPGTRLLVL.

This clonotype was detected a few times. This chain uses TRBV7-2 with TRBJ2-4, with TRBD2 identical over 8 bases. With V trimmed by 5 bases and J by 7 bases, 7 bases remained unmatched. Germline V gene lookup returns CDR1 SGHTA and CDR2 FQGNSA. The CDR3 is 14 residues long. The CDR3 sequence: CASSPAGVGNIQYF. The CDR3 DNA reads TGTGCCAGCAGCCCAGCGGGAGTCGGGAACATTCAGTACTTC.

The table lists this clonotype with a count of one. The J gene is TRBJ2-1, the V gene TRBV7-9; D is uncertain. The CDR3 length is 14 residues. The ends were cut back, 7 bases at V and 2 bases at J, with 12 bases in the middle. CDR1 is SEHNR and CDR2 is FQNEAQ in the germline V gene (reference sequence). The CDR3 DNA is TGTGCCAGCACCCCGGTTGGGGCCTACAATGAGCAGTTCTTC. Translating it yields CASTPVGAYNEQFF.

This clonotype was seen more than once but under ten times. The rearrangement links TRBV6-6 to TRBJ2-4, with D possibly called TRBD1 or TRBD2 (5 bases each). Germline loops: CDR1 MNHNY, CDR2 SVGAGI (reference sequence). This CDR3 region has 14 residues. V shed 2 bases and J shed 0 bases, with 5 bases lying between them. DNA of the CDR3: TGTGCCAGCAGTTACGGGGGAGCCAAAAACATTCAGTACTTC. Its protein product is CASSYGGAKNIQYF.

This clonotype was recorded at least ten times. This chain joins TRBV6-1 and TRBJ2-3; D is tentatively TRBD1 or TRBD2 (5 bases each). CDR3 length: 12 amino acids. Per the germline V gene, CDR1 is MNHNS and CDR2 is SASEGT. V shed 3 bases and J shed 11 bases, with 12 bases lying between them. CDR3 region: CASSDQGEGQYF. Here the CDR3 DNA reads TGTGCCAGCAGTGACCAGGGTGAGGGGCAGTATTTT.

The chain recombines TRBV7-2 with TRBJ2-3; D is possibly TRBD2 (5 bases). The J call may be mistaken, given a closer DNA end match to TRBJ2-7. The CDR3 sequence is 16 residues long. CDR1 SGHTA and CDR2 FQGNSA come from the germline V gene. CDR3 bases: TGTGCCAGCAGTATTATAAGGACGGGAAGCTCCTACGAGCAGTACTTC. This encodes CASSIIRTGSSYEQYF.

This clonotype was detected a few times. This chain connects TRBV7-8 to TRBJ2-5; the D gene is possibly TRBD1 (5 bases). Trimming cost V 2 bases and J 1 base, with 8 bases left between them. This CDR3 has 14 residues. In germline, CDR1 is SGHVS, CDR2 FQNEAQ. The CDR3 here is CASSLTGPQETQYF. CDR3 DNA: TGTGCCAGCAGCTTAACAGGCCCCCAAGAGACCCAGTACTTC.

The chain is built from TRBV10-3 and TRBJ2-1, with 7 bases identical to TRBD2. Germline trimming cut 9 bases from V and 5 bases from J; bases unmatched to any gene: 7. The CDR3 runs to 13 residues. In germline, CDR1 is ENHRY, CDR2 SYGVKD. The CDR3 nucleotides are TGTGCCATGGCGGGGGAACCTAACAATGAGCAGTTCTTC. This encodes CAMAGEPNNEQFF.

CDR3 DNA: TGTGCCAGCAGCCTAGGGGGGACTGGGGCCAACGTCCTGACTTTC. Amino acids: CASSLGGTGANVLTF. The V and J genes are TRBV7-2 and TRBJ2-6, with D perhaps assigned TRBD1 or TRBD2 (6 bases each). Germline CDR1 SGHTA, CDR2 FQGNSA. Trimming pared 5 bases from V and 2 bases from J, leaving 10 bases between. The CDR3 has 15 residues.

The gene calls are TRBV7-1 and TRBJ2-1; TRBD2 matches at 7 bases. Being an ORF, TRBV7-1 has a function that is uncertain. Losses at the gene ends were 2 bases for V and 0 bases for J; bases not matched to a gene: 13. The CDR3 runs 19 residues. This CDR3 reads CASSSRLTSWVSSYNEQFF. CDR3 DNA: TGTGCCAGCAGCTCAAGGTTGACTAGCTGGGTGAGCTCCTACAATGAGCAGTTCTTC.

Concerning this clonotype itself: A read error is possible here, since a much larger clone lies one base away. This chain uses TRBV5-6 with TRBJ2-7; 9 bases are shared with TRBD2. This CDR3 contains 17 residues. Germline V gives CDR1 SGHDT, CDR2 YYEEEE. V gave up 4 bases and J gave up 7 bases; unmatched junction bases: 18. CDR3 amino acids: CASSPGGGRVRRNEQYF. Written as DNA, the CDR3 is TGTGCCAGCAGCCCTGGGGGCGGGAGGGTTAGGCGCAATGAGCAGTACTTC.

The table lists this clonotype with many counts. The rearrangement joins TRBV7-2 to TRBJ1-4; TRBD1 matches at 8 bases. From germline, CDR1 is SGHTA and CDR2 FQGNSA. CDR3 length: 16 residues. V trimming: 5 bases; J trimming: 4 bases; junction bases outside the gene matches: 9. The CDR3 is CASSPRPGQVNEKLFF. The CDR3 DNA reads as TGTGCCAGCAGCCCGCGACCGGGACAGGTTAATGAAAAACTGTTTTTT. Full variable domain (missing parts from reference TRBV7-2 and TRBJ1-4): GAGVSQSPSNKVTEKGKDVELRCDPISGHTALYWYRQSLGQGLEFLIYFQGNSAPDKSGLPSDRFSAERTGGSVSTLTIQRTQQEDSAVYLCASSPRPGQVNEKLFFGSGTQLSVL.

In this sample, this clonotype is medium-sized. V usage is TRBV7-8 and J usage is TRBJ2-7; TRBD1 matches 7 bases. The CDR3 spans 15 residues. J gave up 0 bases and V 5 bases, and 7 bases lay outside the gene matches. Germline CDR1 reads SGHVS; CDR2 reads FQNEAQ. CDR3: CASSPRQGPSYEQYF. The CDR3 DNA follows: TGTGCCAGCAGCCCAAGACAGGGTCCCTCCTACGAGCAGTACTTC.

This clonotype was recorded many times. Compared with germline, one end of the junction differs, possibly owing to a read error. The chain carries TRBV5-1 and TRBJ2-7; 8 positions match TRBD1. Germline CDR1 SGHRS, CDR2 YFSETQ. CDR3 length: 15 amino acids. The CDR3, as DNA: TGCGCCAGCAGCGCTCAGGGGGCGAGTTATTCACCCCTCCACTTC. Encoded protein: CASSAQGASYSPLHF.

This clonotype is medium-sized within its sample. The genes are TRBV10-3 and TRBJ2-7; 16 bases match TRBD2. The CDR3 runs to 17 residues. J gave up 5 bases and V 3 bases, and 7 bases lay outside the gene matches. Germline V gene lookup returns CDR1 ENHRY and CDR2 SYGVKD. The CDR3 spells CAISELGLAGGNDEQYF. The CDR3 DNA reads as TGTGCCATCAGTGAACTGGGACTAGCGGGAGGGAACGACGAGCAGTACTTC.

The rearrangement uses TRBV7-2 and TRBJ2-6, with D unresolved. The V end lost 9 bases, the J end lost 4 bases, and 7 bases lay between the germline ends. This CDR3 is built from 12 residues. CDR1 and CDR2 (germline): SGHTA, FQGNSA. DNA of the CDR3: TGTGCCAGAACCAGGGGGGCCAACGTCCTGACTTTC. Encoded protein: CARTRGANVLTF.

V gene TRBV6-6 combines with J gene TRBJ2-4, with D hard to call. The J call may be mistaken, given a closer DNA end match to TRBJ1-2. CDR3 size: 13 residues. Germline V gene lookup returns CDR1 MNHNY and CDR2 SVGAGI (reference sequence). The CDR3 sequence is CASSYNHDDSYTF. CDR3 bases: TGTGCCAGCAGTTACAACCACGATGATAGCTACACCTTC.